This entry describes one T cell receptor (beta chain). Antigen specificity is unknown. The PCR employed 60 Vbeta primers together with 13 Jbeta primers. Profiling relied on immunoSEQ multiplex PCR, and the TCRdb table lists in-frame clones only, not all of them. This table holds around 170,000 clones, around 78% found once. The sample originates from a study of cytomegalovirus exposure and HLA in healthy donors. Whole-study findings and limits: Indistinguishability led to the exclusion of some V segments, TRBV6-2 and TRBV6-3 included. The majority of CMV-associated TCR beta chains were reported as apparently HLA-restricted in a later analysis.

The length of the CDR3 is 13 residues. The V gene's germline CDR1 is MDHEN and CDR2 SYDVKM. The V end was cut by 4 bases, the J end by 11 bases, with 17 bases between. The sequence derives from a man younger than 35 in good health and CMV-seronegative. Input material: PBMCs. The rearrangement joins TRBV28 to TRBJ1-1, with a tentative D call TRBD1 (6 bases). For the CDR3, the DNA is TGTGCCAGCAGTTCCCGGGGCAGGGGTTTTGCTTTCTTT. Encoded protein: CASSSRGRGFAFF.